Shown below are 9 T cell receptor beta chains from a single sample sequenced in a study of T cell responses to AZD1222 COVID-19 vaccine. Here immunoSEQ multiplex PCR was the method, and the copy in TCRdb shows in-frame clones only, minus some. Among about 100,000 clones listed, more than 70% were seen once. The sequencing here drew on peripheral blood, taken on day 0 of MenACWY control vaccination. All receptors come from an adult in good health.

The rearrangement links TRBV27 to TRBJ1-6, with 8 bases identical to TRBD1. V shed 5 bases and J 0 bases; nucleotides not matched to a gene: 6. The CDR3 contains 17 residues. CDR1 and CDR2 (germline): MNHEY, SMNVEV (reference sequence). In nucleotides, the CDR3 is TGTGCCAGCAGTAGGACAGGGATTAGCTCCTATAATTCACCCCTCCACTTT. Translation gives CASSRTGISSYNSPLHF.

The chain uses TRBV5-8 and TRBJ2-7; D might be TRBD1 (5 bases). The CDR3 has 15 residues. V shed 2 bases and J shed 2 bases, with 14 bases lying between them. Germline CDR1 and CDR2: SGHTS and YDEGEE. CDR3 DNA: TGTGCCAGCAGCTTCCCCTGGCAGGGAACCTACGAGCAGTACTTC. This translates into CASSFPWQGTYEQYF.

The chain has TRBV5-8 and TRBJ2-3; 12 bases align to TRBD2. The V gene end was trimmed by 4 bases and the J gene end by 2 bases; junction bases not matched to a gene: 8. Per germline, CDR1 SGHTS and CDR2 YDEGEE. This CDR3 contains 17 residues. CDR3 DNA sequence: TGTGCCAGCAGCCCCGGACTAGCGGGATTCCACACAGATACGCAGTATTTT. It translates to CASSPGLAGFHTDTQYF. The full variable domain, completed using reference TRBV5-8 and TRBJ2-3, is EAGVTQSPTHLIKTRGQQATLRCSPISGHTSVYWYQQALGLGLQFLLWYDEGEERNRGNFPPRFSGRQFPNYSSELNVNALELEDSALYLCASSPGLAGFHTDTQYFGPGTRLTVL.

CDR3 sequence: CASIDRVSNQPQHF. DNA of the CDR3: TGTGCCAGTATCGACAGGGTAAGCAATCAGCCCCAGCATTTT. The chain joins TRBV19 to TRBJ1-5, with 7 bases identical to TRBD1. Trimming at V came to 7 bases and at J to 1 base, leaving 4 bases not matched to a gene. CDR3 length equals 14 residues. CDR1 and CDR2 (germline): LNHDA, SQIVND (reference sequence).

The rearrangement joins TRBV28 to TRBJ1-2; perhaps TRBD1 as D (5 bases). This CDR3 is 15 amino acids long. CDR1 MDHEN and CDR2 SYDVKM come from the germline V gene. Trimming took off 5 bases at V and 8 bases at J, with 21 bases between the two ends. In DNA form, the CDR3 reads TGTGCCAGCAGTCCCCCCCTCGGCAGGGAACTCGGCTACACCTTC. Its translation is CASSPPLGRELGYTF.

V usage is TRBV9 and J usage is TRBJ1-1; D is ambiguous. Germline V gene sequence: CDR1 SGDLS, CDR2 YYNGEE. With 7 bases removed from V and 4 bases from J, the gap between germline ends came to 17 bases. CDR3 length: 14 amino acids. The CDR3 reads CASAPAAWVTEAFF. Here the CDR3 DNA reads TGTGCCAGCGCCCCAGCGGCCTGGGTCACTGAAGCTTTCTTT.

The chain uses TRBV28 and TRBJ2-5; the match to TRBD2 covers 13 bases. CDR3 length: 19 residues. The J segment lost 4 bases and the V segment lost 7 bases, leaving 18 bases of the junction unmatched. The germline CDR1 and CDR2 sequences are MDHEN and SYDVKM. CDR3 nucleotides: TGTGCCAGCACCCGCGGGGTACTAGCGGGAGGGTTTGGCCCAGAGACCCAGTACTTC. Translation gives CASTRGVLAGGFGPETQYF. Based on the CDR3 plus reference TRBV28 and TRBJ2-5, the full variable domain is DVKVTQSSRYLVKRTGEKVFLECVQDMDHENMFWYRQDPGLGLRLIYFSYDVKMKEKGDIPEGYSVSREKKERFSLILESASTNQTSMYLCASTRGVLAGGFGPETQYFGPGTRLLVL.

The chain uses TRBV6-5 and TRBJ2-5; D not resolved. The CDR3 spans 14 residues. The V gene lost 0 bases and the J gene lost 1 base, with 6 bases spanning the gap. Germline CDR1 reads MNHEY; CDR2 reads SVGAGI. The CDR3 DNA reads TGTGCCAGCAGTTACTCGGCAGCCCAAGAGACCCAGTACTTC. Encoded protein: CASSYSAAQETQYF.

The rearrangement links TRBV7-2 to TRBJ2-2; 7 bases agree with TRBD1. CDR3 length: 16 residues. V dropped 5 bases and J dropped 4; count of bases not matched to a gene: 10. Germline V CDR1 and CDR2: SGHTA, FQGNSA. The CDR3 sequence is CASSLNRGAGTGELFF. Here the CDR3 DNA reads TGTGCCAGCAGCCTGAACAGGGGTGCGGGCACCGGGGAGCTGTTTTTT.